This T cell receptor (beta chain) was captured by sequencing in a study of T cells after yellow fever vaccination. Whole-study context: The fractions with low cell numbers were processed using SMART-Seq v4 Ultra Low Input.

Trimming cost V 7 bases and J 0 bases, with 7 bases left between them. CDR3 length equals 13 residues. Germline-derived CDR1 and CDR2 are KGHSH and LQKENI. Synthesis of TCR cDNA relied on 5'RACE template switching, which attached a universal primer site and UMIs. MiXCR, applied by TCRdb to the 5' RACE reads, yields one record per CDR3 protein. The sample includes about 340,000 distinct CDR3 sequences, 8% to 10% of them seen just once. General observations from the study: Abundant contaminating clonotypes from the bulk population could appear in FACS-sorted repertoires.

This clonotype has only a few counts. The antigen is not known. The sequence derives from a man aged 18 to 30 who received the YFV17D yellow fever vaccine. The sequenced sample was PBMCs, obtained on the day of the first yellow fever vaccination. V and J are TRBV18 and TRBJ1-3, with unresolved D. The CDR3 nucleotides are TGTGCCAGCTGGGATAGCTCTGGAAACACCATATATTTT. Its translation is CASWDSSGNTIYF.